Following are 18 T cell receptor beta chains from one sample sequenced in a study of technical replicates of blood from a few donors. Profiled with immunoSEQ multiplex PCR; TCRdb holds only in-frame clones, not every one. This sample has about 15,000 clones; approximately 80% occur once, and the top ten carry around 9.1%. Sequences were obtained from PBMCs. Source of these receptors: a human donor in good health. Some clones in this sample may be carry-over from other donors' samples.

This clone was recorded a few times. The chain carries TRBV2 and TRBJ1-2; D might be TRBD1 (5 bases). This CDR3 is built from 13 residues. CDR1 and CDR2 (germline): SNHLY, FYNNEI. Trimming took 6 bases from V and 4 from J, leaving 12 bases between them. The CDR3 nucleotides are TGTGCCAGCAGGGGAACAGGAACCTATGGCTACACCTTC. Translated: CASRGTGTYGYTF. The whole variable domain, filled in from reference TRBV2 and TRBJ1-2, reads EPEVTQTPSHQVTQMGQEVILRCVPISNHLYFYWYRQILGQKVEFLVSFYNNEISEKSEIFDDQFSVERPDGSNFTLKIRSTKLEDSAMYFCASRGTGTYGYTFGSGTRLTVV.

The chain is built from TRBV6-6 and TRBJ1-4, with D unresolved. Germline assignment: CDR1 MNHNY and CDR2 SVGAGI (reference sequence). Trimming removed 7 bases from V and 10 bases from J, with 13 bases in between. The length of the CDR3 is 12 residues. Here the CDR3 DNA reads TGTGCCAGCATTGGCCCCGGGAGAAAACTGTTTTTT. Its protein product is CASIGPGRKLFF.

The chain uses TRBV19 and TRBJ1-4; D gene uncertain. Trimming left V 4 bases short and J 5 bases short, with 17 bases between. This CDR3 spans 16 amino acids. Germline CDR1 LNHDA, CDR2 SQIVND (reference sequence). The CDR3 DNA sequence: TGTGCCAGTAGTAGGGCAGAAGCAGGTCAAAATGAAAAACTGTTTTTT. The encoded protein is CASSRAEAGQNEKLFF.

V and J are TRBV23-1 and TRBJ2-7; no clear D. Being an ORF, TRBV23-1 has a function that is uncertain. There are 16 residues in the CDR3. V gave up 0 bases and J gave up 0 bases, with 12 bases separating them. This CDR3 is CASSQSPRKYSYEQYF. In nucleotides, the CDR3 is TGCGCCAGCAGTCAATCGCCCAGAAAATACTCCTACGAGCAGTACTTC.

The genes are TRBV30 and TRBJ2-5; 10 bases align to TRBD1. V trimming: 4 bases; J trimming: 4 bases; junction bases outside the gene matches: 9. This CDR3 has 15 amino acids. The V gene's germline CDR1 is GTSNPN and CDR2 SVGIG (reference sequence). The CDR3 coding sequence is TGTGCCTGGAATGCCGGGACAGGGGTAGGAGAGACCCAGTACTTC. Amino acids: CAWNAGTGVGETQYF.

The V call is TRBV5-1, the J call TRBJ2-5; the match to TRBD2 covers 13 bases. This CDR3 has 15 residues. CDR1 and CDR2 from the germline V gene are SGHRS and YFSETQ. V lost 5 bases and J lost 5; bases outside the gene matches: 6. CDR3 DNA sequence: TGCGCCAGCAGTTCCGGGACTAGCGGGAAGGAGACCCAGTACTTC. Translation gives CASSSGTSGKETQYF.

The chain is built from TRBV5-1 and TRBJ1-1, with D uncertain. V gave up 4 bases and J gave up 5 bases, with 12 bases separating them. Germline V gene sequence: CDR1 SGHRS, CDR2 YFSETQ. The CDR3 is made up of 13 amino acids. The CDR3, as DNA: TGCGCCAGCAGCCTGGAACAGTGGACTGAAGCTTTCTTT. Its protein product is CASSLEQWTEAFF.

V and J are TRBV5-4 and TRBJ1-1, with 10 bases that match TRBD1. V was pared by 1 base and J by 1 base, with 7 bases of the junction left unmatched. The CDR3 contains 17 residues. Germline V gene sequence: CDR1 SGHNT, CDR2 YYREEE (reference sequence). The CDR3, as DNA: TGTGCCAGCAGCTTGTGGGGACAGGGGTCTGCGAACACTGAAGCTTTCTTT. It encodes CASSLWGQGSANTEAFF.

The CDR3 spells CASSLSLAGIQETQYF. The DNA for the CDR3 is TGTGCCAGCAGCTTATCGCTAGCGGGGATCCAAGAGACCCAGTACTTC. The chain joins TRBV7-9 to TRBJ2-5, with TRBD2 identical over 9 bases. The CDR3 runs 16 residues. Germline-derived CDR1 and CDR2 are SEHNR and FQNEAQ (reference sequence). The junction had 5 bases not matched to a gene; V was cut back by 2 bases and J by 1 base.

DNA of the CDR3: TGCGCCAGCAGCTTATTGGGGGGGACTCTGGATTCACCCCTCCACTTT. This gives the protein CASSLLGGTLDSPLHF. The rearrangement uses TRBV5-1 and TRBJ1-6; a weak D match, TRBD1 (5 bases). Per germline, CDR1 SGHRS and CDR2 YFSETQ. V was trimmed by 2 bases and J by 8 bases, leaving 17 bases between them. The CDR3 runs to 16 residues. Combining the CDR3 with reference TRBV5-1 and TRBJ1-6 gives the whole variable domain KAGVTQTPRYLIKTRGQQVTLSCSPISGHRSVSWYQQTPGQGLQFLFEYFSETQRNKGNFPGRFSGRQFSNSRSEMNVSTLELGDSALYLCASSLLGGTLDSPLHFGNGTRLTVT.

This chain connects TRBV5-6 to TRBJ2-7; 7 positions match TRBD1. Germline lookup yields CDR1 SGHDT and CDR2 YYEEEE. V dropped 5 bases and J dropped 0; count of bases not matched to a gene: 8. There are 15 residues in the CDR3. CDR3 amino acids: CASSLQTGASYEQYF. The CDR3 nucleotides are TGTGCCAGCAGTTTACAAACAGGGGCCTCCTACGAGCAGTACTTC.

The CDR3 is CASTGQGGEKLFF. The CDR3 nucleotides read TGTGCTAGTACGGGACAGGGAGGCGAAAAACTGTTTTTT. V and J are TRBV12-5 and TRBJ1-4, with TRBD1 matching over 9 bases. CDR1 is LGHNT and CDR2 is FRNRAP in the germline V gene. V dropped 8 bases and J dropped 8; count of bases not matched to a gene: 6. The CDR3 runs 13 residues.

The chain employs TRBV28 and TRBJ2-2, with 8 bases fitting TRBD1. In germline, CDR1 is MDHEN, CDR2 SYDVKM. J gave up 3 bases and V 6 bases, and 3 bases lay outside the gene matches. There are 14 residues in the CDR3. In nucleotides, the CDR3 is TGTGCCAGCAGAACGGGACAGGACACCGGGGAGCTGTTTTTT. This gives the protein CASRTGQDTGELFF.

Only a few counts were recorded for this clone. The chain employs TRBV4-2 and TRBJ2-7; 7 positions match TRBD1. J lost 2 bases, V lost 0 bases, and 4 bases had no gene match. CDR3 length equals 15 residues. CDR1 and CDR2 (germline): LGHNA, YNFKEQ. CDR3 DNA sequence: TGTGCCAGCAGCCAAGATAGTGGGACAGCCTACGAGCAGTACTTC. As protein: CASSQDSGTAYEQYF.

The gene calls are TRBV29-1 and TRBJ2-1; 9 bases fit TRBD2. This CDR3 contains 14 residues. CDR1 is SQVTM and CDR2 is ANQGSEA in the germline V gene. Trimming cost V 4 bases and J 7 bases; bases outside gene matches: 8. The DNA for the CDR3 is TGCAGCGTTGGAGGGACTAGCACATTAAATGAGCAGTTCTTC. Amino acids: CSVGGTSTLNEQFF.

The V and J genes are TRBV7-6 and TRBJ2-7; the D is unclear. Germline CDR1 is SGHVS and CDR2 is FNYEAQ. The CDR3 extends over 14 amino acids. The V and J ends lost 2 bases and 1 base respectively, with 9 bases between them. DNA of the CDR3: TGTGCCAGCAGCTTATTTTCTAGGTCCTACGAGCAGTACTTC. Its protein is CASSLFSRSYEQYF.

The CDR3 DNA reads as TGTGCCAGCAGTTTTCCCGATGGCTACACCTTC. Translating it yields CASSFPDGYTF. V and J are TRBV28 and TRBJ1-2; D not certain. V lost 3 bases and J 6 bases, leaving 5 bases between the germline ends. The CDR3 sequence is 11 residues long. Germline V gene data show CDR1 as MDHEN and CDR2 as SYDVKM.

This chain uses TRBV4-2 with TRBJ2-5; 16 positions agree with TRBD2. The CDR3 totals 18 residues. V lost 4 bases, J lost 6 bases, and 11 bases stayed unmatched. Germline assignment: CDR1 LGHNA and CDR2 YNFKEQ. The CDR3 is CASSLSGTSGGAAQTQYF. The CDR3 nucleotides are TGTGCCAGCAGCCTATCAGGGACTAGCGGGGGGGCGGCCCAGACCCAGTACTTC.